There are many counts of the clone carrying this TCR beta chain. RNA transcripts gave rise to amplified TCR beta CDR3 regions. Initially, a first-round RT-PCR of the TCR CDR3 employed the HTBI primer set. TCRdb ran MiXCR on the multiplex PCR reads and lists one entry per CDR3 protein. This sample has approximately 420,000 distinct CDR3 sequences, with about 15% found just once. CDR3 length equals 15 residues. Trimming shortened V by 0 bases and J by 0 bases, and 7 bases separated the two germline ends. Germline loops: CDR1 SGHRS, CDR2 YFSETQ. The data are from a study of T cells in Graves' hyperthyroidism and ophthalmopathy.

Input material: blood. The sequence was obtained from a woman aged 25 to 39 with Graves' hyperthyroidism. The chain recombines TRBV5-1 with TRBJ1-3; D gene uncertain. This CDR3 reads CASSLGESSGNTIYF. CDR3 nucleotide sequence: TGCGCCAGCAGCTTGGGAGAGAGCTCTGGAAACACCATATATTTT.